Listed here is a single T cell receptor beta chain. Its antigen specificity is not known. Base quality data are lacking; no much larger clone is found one base away. Libraries were prepared through PCR. Reads for this sample came from an Illumina HiSeq 2500. To reduce PCR and sequencing biases, unique molecular identifiers were built into the TCR beta cDNA libraries. Every 1 to 10 million input T cells yielded roughly 0.5 million cDNA molecules, meaning each molecule approximated one T cell. Patient libraries were prepared and sequenced with the same protocol used for the earlier healthy control dataset. Within a given batch, samples were prepared together, multiplexed and sequenced on the same HiSeq lane. As for the authors' bioinformatics: Raw barcoded reads were processed with MIGEC, discarding single-read molecular identifier groups before consensus assembly and CDR3 extraction. Clonotype tables were post-analysed with VDJtools, normalizing diversity by down-sampling all datasets to the smallest sample size. In repertoire overlap clustering, CDR3 amino acid sequences, but not nucleotide sequences, were matched to correct batch-related cross-sample contamination. TCRdb reprocessing: public reads trimmed at Q25 with fastp, clones called with MiXCR, in-frame beta chains kept. Records with the same CDR3 protein are collapsed into one entry carrying the most frequent genes and DNA. V and J calls and clone size were set by TCRdb, not the authors. This sample gives 650,000 to 850,000 distinct CDR3 sequences in total; under 60% of them show up just once. The ten biggest clones cover approximately 5% of the sample.

This record belongs to a study of post-analysis software for immune sequencing data (dated by TCRdb to between 2015 and 2016). Turning to the overall study: Disease courses on record covered relapsing-remitting, secondary progressive and progressive-relapsing multiple sclerosis, though some patients had no subtype annotation. The patient repertoires were compared against approximately ten previously published healthy control repertoires obtained from donors aged 6 to 25 years. A subset of samples was prepared in parallel using single-end sample barcoding, then pooled and co-amplified after Illumina adapter ligation. On the study overall, not on this receptor specifically: The multiple sclerosis patient group was slightly younger than the control group. Direct clustering with F measure showed strong co-clustering of samples prepared in the same batch, prompting a batch-effect correction. Patients showed significantly higher frequencies than controls for a handful of TRBV segments, among them TRBV5-6, TRBV5-1 and TRBV20-1. Significantly lower normalized Chao1 diversity was found in multiple sclerosis patients than in controls, suggesting substantial peripheral T-cell clonal expansion.

CDR1 LGHNT and CDR2 FRNRAP are derived from the germline V gene. The junction shows trimming of 2 bases on V and 4 bases on J, and the gene matches do not reach 5 bases of it. The CDR3 contains 16 residues, cysteine and phenylalanine counted. Solely the CDR3 DNA is kept, with 48 bases framed from the first base. To demonstrate the VDJtools post-analysis software, TCR beta repertoires were profiled from the peripheral blood of more than ten young patients with multiple sclerosis. The patients with multiple sclerosis were children and adolescents between about 6 and 16 years of age. The chain is encoded by TRBV12-5 joined to TRBJ2-2; 9 central nucleotides agree with TRBD1. Sequencing used blood. This TCR was recovered from a girl aged 10-17 years with multiple sclerosis. The DNA is as follows: TGTGCTAGTGGTTTGCTGACAGGGGGGAGCACCGGGGAGCTGTTTTTT. This sequence encodes CASGLLTGGSTGELFF.